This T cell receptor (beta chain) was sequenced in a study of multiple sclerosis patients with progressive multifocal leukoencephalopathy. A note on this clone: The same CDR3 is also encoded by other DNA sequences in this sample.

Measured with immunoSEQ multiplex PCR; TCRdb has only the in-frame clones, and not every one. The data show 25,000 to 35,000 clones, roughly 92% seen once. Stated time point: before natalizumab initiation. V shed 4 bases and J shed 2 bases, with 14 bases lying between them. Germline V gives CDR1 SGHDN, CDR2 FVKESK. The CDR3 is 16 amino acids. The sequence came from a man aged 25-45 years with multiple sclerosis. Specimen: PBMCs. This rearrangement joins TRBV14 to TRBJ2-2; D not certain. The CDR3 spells CASSPWAAVNTGELFF. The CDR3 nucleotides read TGTGCCAGCAGCCCCTGGGCGGCGGTAAACACCGGGGAGCTGTTTTTT.